The 20 T cell receptor beta chains given below trace back to one sample, sequenced in a study of blood T cell repertoires in COVID-19. Sequencing used immunoSEQ multiplex PCR; TCRdb keeps in-frame clones, though not all of them. The sample has some 460,000 clones, 70% to 90% seen once. Sequences were obtained from PBMCs or T cells enriched from blood (not recorded which). The receptors shown here come from a woman aged 18-29 years with acute COVID-19.

This chain joins TRBV6-5 and TRBJ2-7, with D possibly matching TRBD2 (6 bases). Trimming removed 4 bases at V and 7 bases at J, with 11 bases between. The length of the CDR3 is 12 residues. Germline loops: CDR1 MNHEY, CDR2 SVGAGI. The CDR3 DNA reads TGTGCCAGCAGTTCCCCCGCGGGGGAGCAGTACTTC. Amino acid sequence: CASSSPAGEQYF.

V is TRBV7-3 and J is TRBJ2-5, with D possibly matching TRBD2 (6 bases). There are 14 residues in the CDR3. Trimming pared 1 base from V and 2 bases from J, leaving 8 bases between. CDR1 SGHTA and CDR2 FQGTGA come from the germline V gene. CDR3 residues: CASSLNAGQETQYF. The DNA of the CDR3 is TGTGCCAGCAGCTTAAATGCGGGGCAAGAGACCCAGTACTTC.

This clone has more than one count but fewer than ten. The V and J genes are TRBV11-2 and TRBJ1-3; D ambiguous. This CDR3 contains 16 residues. V lost 7 bases to trimming and J lost 0 bases, with 16 bases between them. Germline CDR1 and CDR2: SGHAT and FQNNGV. The CDR3 coding sequence is TGTGCCAGCACCGGAGTCCCACAACGCTCTGGAAACACCATATATTTT. It codes for CASTGVPQRSGNTIYF. The whole variable domain, filled in from reference TRBV11-2 and TRBJ1-3, reads EAGVAQSPRYKIIEKRQSVAFWCNPISGHATLYWYQQILGQGPKLLIQFQNNGVVDDSQLPKDRFSAERLKGVDSTLKIQPAKLEDSAVYLCASTGVPQRSGNTIYFGEGSWLTVV.

Points on this clone: The identical CDR3 is also encoded by other nucleotide sequences in the sample. The chain has TRBV3-1 (or the pseudogene TRBV3-2) and TRBJ1-2; D perhaps matches TRBD1 (6 bases). The CDR3 extends over 13 amino acids. V was clipped by 0 bases and J by 8 bases, with 10 bases between them. Germline V gene data show CDR1 as LGHDT and CDR2 as YNNKEL (reference sequence). CDR3 region: CASSQDGRGGYTF. The CDR3 region has the DNA TGTGCCAGCAGCCAAGACGGCAGGGGCGGCTACACCTTC.

This chain joins TRBV25-1 and TRBJ2-7, with 11 nucleotides matching TRBD2. CDR1 MGHDK and CDR2 SYGVNS come from the germline V gene. J lost 7 bases, V lost 6 bases, and 8 bases had no gene match. CDR3 length: 14 residues. CDR3 bases: TGTGCCAGCAGCCATAGCGGGAGGGCGAGGGAGCAGTACTTC. Amino acids: CASSHSGRAREQYF.

This sequence joins TRBV7-9 and TRBJ1-1; no clear D. This CDR3 comprises 14 residues. With 5 bases removed from V and 2 bases from J, the gap between germline ends came to 12 bases. Germline values: CDR1 SEHNR, CDR2 FQNEAQ (reference sequence). The CDR3, as DNA: TGTGCCAGCAGCCCCTTAACACCAAACACTGAAGCTTTCTTT. It encodes CASSPLTPNTEAFF.

This chain links TRBV7-8 with TRBJ1-5; TRBD1 agrees at 7 bases. CDR3 length: 14 residues. Germline V gives CDR1 SGHVS, CDR2 FQNEAQ. V lost 5 bases, J lost 5 bases, and 6 bases stayed unmatched. The CDR3 sequence is CASSPDREDQPQHF. CDR3 coding DNA: TGTGCCAGCAGCCCTGACAGGGAGGATCAGCCCCAGCATTTT. The full variable domain, its missing parts supplied by reference TRBV7-8 and TRBJ1-5, is GAGVSQSPRYKVAKRGQDVALRCDPISGHVSLFWYQQALGQGPEFLTYFQNEAQLDKSGLPSDRFFAERPEGSVSTLKIQRTQQEDSAVYLCASSPDREDQPQHFGDGTRLSIL.

The chain carries TRBV6-5 and TRBJ1-6; no definite D call. V lost 6 bases and J 10 bases, leaving 19 bases between the germline ends. CDR3 size: 15 residues. Per germline, CDR1 MNHEY and CDR2 SVGAGI. The CDR3 DNA sequence: TGTGCCAGCAGCTTTACAGCGGATATAGGGTCACCCCTCCACTTT. The encoded protein is CASSFTADIGSPLHF.

With regard to this clone: The sample holds other DNA sequences that translate to the same CDR3. The chain recombines TRBV28 with TRBJ1-4; perhaps TRBD1 as D (6 bases). The length of the CDR3 is 14 residues. Trimming removed 4 bases from V and 2 bases from J, with 8 bases in between. Germline V gives CDR1 MDHEN, CDR2 SYDVKM. Written as DNA, the CDR3 is TGTGCCAGCAGTTCGGGGGGCACTAATGAAAAACTGTTTTTT. This codes for CASSSGGTNEKLFF.

The DNA of the CDR3 is TGTGCCACCAGTGCTGGGGACAGGCCTCGGGAGCAGTACTTC. It encodes CATSAGDRPREQYF. The chain employs TRBV24-1 and TRBJ2-7, with 8 nucleotides matching TRBD1. With V trimmed by 5 bases and J by 7 bases, 9 bases remained unmatched. Germline CDR1 reads KGHDR; CDR2 reads SFDVKD. The CDR3 totals 14 residues.

V usage is TRBV30 and J usage is TRBJ1-3; D is uncertain. V dropped 4 bases and J dropped 7 bases, with 20 bases sitting between them. The CDR3 consists of 15 residues. Germline values: CDR1 GTSNPN, CDR2 SVGIG (reference sequence). In DNA, the CDR3 is TGTGCCTGGACCCCTCCGGAGGACTCGGCGAACACCATATATTTT. This codes for CAWTPPEDSANTIYF.

The CDR3, as DNA: TGTGCCTGGAGTTATGTAGATACGCAGTATTTT. This translates into CAWSYVDTQYF. This chain uses TRBV30 with TRBJ2-3; no definite D call. This CDR3 has 11 amino acids. Germline V lookup: CDR1 GTSNPN, CDR2 SVGIG (reference sequence). V was cut by 2 bases and J by 5 bases, with 5 bases left in between. The whole variable domain, remainder taken from reference TRBV30 and TRBJ2-3, is SQTIHQWPATLVQPVGSPLSLECTVEGTSNPNLYWYRQAAGRGLQLLFYSVGIGQISSEVPQNLSASRPQDRQFILSSKKLLLSDSGFYLCAWSYVDTQYFGPGTRLTVL.

The chain has TRBV7-2 and TRBJ2-5, with TRBD1 as a possible D gene (5 bases). The CDR3 is 15 amino acids. Germline loops: CDR1 SGHTA, CDR2 FQGNSA. The ends were cut back, 3 bases at V and 4 bases at J, with 15 bases in the middle. CDR3 sequence: CASSFGGAFGETQYF. In DNA, the CDR3 is TGTGCCAGCAGCTTTGGTGGGGCCTTTGGAGAGACCCAGTACTTC.

The table lists this clone with a count of one. The genes are TRBV12-3 or TRBV12-4 and TRBJ1-1; perhaps TRBD1 as D (5 bases). V was trimmed by 3 bases and J by 11 bases, leaving 16 bases between them. This CDR3 is built from 13 residues. The CDR3 coding sequence is TGTGCCAGCAGTTTTGGGCAGGGTGACCGCGCTTTCTTT. Amino acid sequence: CASSFGQGDRAFF.

The V gene is TRBV7-9, the J gene TRBJ1-4; TRBD1 aligns across 8 bases. The CDR3 length is 15 residues. In germline, CDR1 is SEHNR, CDR2 FQNEAQ (reference sequence). Germline trimming cut 1 base from V and 8 bases from J; bases unmatched to any gene: 6. The CDR3 nucleotides are TGTGCCAGCAGCTTAGAAGGACAGGGAGTAGAAAAACTGTTTTTT. Translation: CASSLEGQGVEKLFF.

CDR3 in amino acids: CASSLEGRVSYEQYF. The CDR3 DNA sequence: TGCGCCAGCAGCTTGGAAGGGCGGGTATCCTACGAGCAGTACTTC. J is TRBJ2-7 and V is TRBV5-1, with TRBD2 as a possible D gene (5 bases). The CDR3 length is 15 residues. CDR1 SGHRS and CDR2 YFSETQ come from the germline V gene. V gave up 0 bases and J gave up 1 base, with 11 bases separating them.

The chain combines TRBV27 with TRBJ2-3, with 13 bases that match TRBD2. This CDR3 is 16 amino acids long. Germline V CDR1 and CDR2: MNHEY, SMNVEV (reference sequence). The junction had 5 bases not matched to a gene; V was cut back by 5 bases and J by 3 bases. CDR3 DNA: TGTGCCAGCAGTCCTCGACTAGCGGGAGGTACAGATACGCAGTATTTT. This gives the protein CASSPRLAGGTDTQYF.

This rearrangement joins TRBV28 to TRBJ2-2; TRBD2 might be the D (5 bases). Germline CDR1 is MDHEN and CDR2 is SYDVKM. V lost 3 bases and J lost 4, with 9 bases in between. The CDR3 is 14 amino acids. DNA for the CDR3: TGTGCCAGCAGTTTGGTCGGAGGCACCGGGGAGCTGTTTTTT. Translating it yields CASSLVGGTGELFF.

The chain joins TRBV7-8 to TRBJ1-2; D ambiguous. Trimming removed 1 base at V and 1 base at J, with 13 bases between. Germline assignment: CDR1 SGHVS and CDR2 FQNEAQ. The CDR3 sequence is 16 residues long. In nucleotides, the CDR3 is TGTGCCAGCAGCTTAGGGGCCCCGGCCGATAACTATGGCTACACCTTC. Translating gives CASSLGAPADNYGYTF.

The gene calls are TRBV3-1 (or the pseudogene TRBV3-2) and TRBJ2-7; 9 bases match TRBD1. The germline V gene has CDR1 LGHDT and CDR2 YNNKEL (reference sequence). V dropped 4 bases and J dropped 5; count of bases not matched to a gene: 9. The CDR3 extends over 15 amino acids. The CDR3 sequence: CASSRRDRANHEQYF. CDR3 coding DNA: TGTGCCAGCAGCCGGAGGGACAGGGCCAACCACGAGCAGTACTTC.